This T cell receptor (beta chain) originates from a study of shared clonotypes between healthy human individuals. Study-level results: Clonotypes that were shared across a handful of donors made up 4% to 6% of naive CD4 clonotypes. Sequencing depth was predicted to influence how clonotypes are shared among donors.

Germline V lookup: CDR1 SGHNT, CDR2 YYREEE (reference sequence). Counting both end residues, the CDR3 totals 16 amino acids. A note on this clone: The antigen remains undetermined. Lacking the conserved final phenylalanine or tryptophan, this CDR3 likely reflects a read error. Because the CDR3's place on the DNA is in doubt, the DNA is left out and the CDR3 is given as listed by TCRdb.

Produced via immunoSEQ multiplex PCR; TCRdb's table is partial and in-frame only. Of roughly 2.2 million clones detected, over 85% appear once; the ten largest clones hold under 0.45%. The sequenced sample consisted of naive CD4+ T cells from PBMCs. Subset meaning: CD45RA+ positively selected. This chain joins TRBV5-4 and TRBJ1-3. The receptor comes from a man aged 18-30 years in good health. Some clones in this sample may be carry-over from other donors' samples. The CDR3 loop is CASGTGGGTPYISPII.